A selection of T cell receptor beta chains follows, all from one sample in a study of T-cell reconstitution after alpha-beta-depleted transplantation in children. One entry per CDR3 protein, called by TCRdb with MiXCR from the PCR reads. The sample includes approximately 650,000 distinct CDR3 sequences, about an eighth of them seen just once. The sample consisted of PBMCs, taken before TCRalphabeta/CD19-depleted stem cell transplant. The source is a girl aged 2-10 years with congenital amegakaryocytic thrombocytopenia, due to receive a stem cell transplant. Both conserved end residues are part of each CDR3. D genes are given only for firm matches. The size field is filled for only some rows; it gives once, few, many or a size class.

>-|TRBV28|-|TRBJ2-3
CASSEGDWSSDTQYF
TGTGCCAGCAGTGAAGGGGACTGGTCGTCAGATACGCAGTATTTT
>many|TRBV20-1|-|TRBJ2-7
CSARDRLGELYEQYF
TGCAGTGCTAGAGACCGTCTCGGGGAATTGTACGAGCAGTACTTC
>many|TRBV12-3/TRBV12-4|TRBD1|TRBJ2-1
CASTQAGGESYNEQFF
TGTGCCAGCACCCAAGCAGGGGGTGAATCCTACAATGAGCAGTTCTTC
>-|TRBV5-1|-|TRBJ1-3
CASSLYGGSGNTIYF
TGCGCCAGCAGCTTGTATGGGGGCTCCGGAAACACCATATATTTT
>-|TRBV11-2|TRBD2|TRBJ2-3
CASSNPTSGRFGTDTQYF
TGTGCCAGCAGTAACCCCACGAGCGGGAGGTTTGGCACAGATACGCAGTATTTT
>few|TRBV10-2|-|TRBJ2-2
CASRDGAWDTGELFF
TGCGCCAGCAGAGACGGGGCCTGGGACACCGGGGAGCTGTTTTTT
>many|TRBV5-1|TRBD2|TRBJ2-1
CASSFGSGSYNEQFF
TGTGCCAGCAGCTTCGGTAGCGGGTCCTACAATGAGCAGTTCTTC
>-|TRBV12-3/TRBV12-4|TRBD2|TRBJ2-1
CASRLREGLNEQFF
TGTGCCAGCAGATTGCGGGAGGGCCTGAATGAGCAGTTCTTC
>few|TRBV28|-|TRBJ2-1
CASAPGSGEQFF
TGTGCCAGTGCCCCGGGATCGGGTGAGCAGTTCTTC
>-|TRBV14|-|TRBJ2-1
CASSQPPLPSSYNEQFF
TGTGCCAGCAGCCAGCCTCCTCTTCCTAGCTCCTACAATGAGCAGTTCTTC
>few|TRBV4-1|TRBD1|TRBJ2-5
CASSQDHRGPFQETQYF
TGCGCCAGCAGCCAAGACCACAGGGGACCTTTCCAAGAGACCCAGTACTTC
>few|TRBV12-3/TRBV12-4|-|TRBJ2-7
CASRKTGFSYEQYF
TGTGCCAGCAGGAAGACAGGATTTTCCTACGAGCAGTACTTC
>-|TRBV6-2/TRBV6-3|-|TRBJ1-5
CASSFGREGQRGFQPQHF
TGTGCCAGCAGTTTTGGACGAGAGGGGCAGAGAGGTTTTCAGCCCCAGCATTTT
>many|TRBV29-1|TRBD1|TRBJ2-1
CSVTGGETYNEQFF
TGCAGCGTGACAGGGGGAGAAACCTACAATGAGCAGTTCTTC
>-|TRBV27|TRBD2|TRBJ2-1
CASSQRRLAGAGEQFF
TGTGCCAGCAGCCAAAGAAGACTAGCGGGAGCGGGTGAGCAGTTCTTC
>-|TRBV11-2|-|TRBJ2-5
CASSAATQYF
TGTGCCAGCAGCGCGGCGACCCAGTACTTC
>-|TRBV7-9|-|TRBJ2-1
CASSSSREKVHEQFF
TGTGCCAGCAGCTCATCCCGGGAGAAGGTCCATGAGCAGTTCTTC
>many|TRBV2|-|TRBJ1-5
CASSVVRSQISNQPQHF
TGTGCCAGCAGTGTTGTCCGGTCTCAGATTAGCAATCAGCCCCAGCATTTT
>few|TRBV4-1|TRBD1|TRBJ2-2
CASSQDLTGGFTGELFF
TGCGCCAGCAGCCAAGATTTAACAGGGGGCTTTACCGGGGAGCTGTTTTTT
>many|TRBV4-1|-|TRBJ2-1
CASSQARAGREDYNEQFF
TGCGCCAGCAGCCAAGCACGGGCGGGGCGGGAAGACTACAATGAGCAGTTCTTC
>many|TRBV27|-|TRBJ1-1
CASSLTLGATEAFF
TGTGCCAGCAGTTTAACTTTGGGGGCCACTGAAGCTTTCTTT
>many|TRBV20-1|-|TRBJ2-1
CSASGSRNEQFF
TGCAGTGCTAGCGGATCCAGGAATGAGCAGTTCTTC
>-|TRBV28|TRBD2|TRBJ2-2
CASSETSGRATGELFF
TGTGCCAGCAGTGAGACTAGCGGGAGGGCCACCGGGGAGCTGTTTTTT
>few|TRBV20-1|TRBD1|TRBJ1-2
CSATGTGSGYTF
TGCAGTGCCACCGGGACAGGGAGTGGCTACACCTTC
>few|TRBV20-1|-|TRBJ2-1
CSASRLAANNEQFF
TGCAGTGCTAGTCGTTTAGCGGCCAACAATGAGCAGTTCTTC
>many|TRBV18|-|TRBJ1-1
CASSARPQGENTEAFF
TGTGCCAGCTCAGCACGGCCCCAGGGAGAGAACACTGAAGCTTTCTTT
>-|TRBV20-1|-|TRBJ2-3
CSASSVGLITQYF
TGCAGTGCTAGCTCGGTAGGACTCATTACGCAGTATTTT